The present T cell receptor beta chain was sequenced within a study of human T cells and chemical hapten exposure. Time point in this sample: patch test 3, about 24 weeks after DPC sensitization. This sample's treatment: therapeutic diphenylcyclopropenone sensitization with weekly scalp DPC. This clonotype showed up just a few times. This CDR3 region has 13 residues. Trimming took 5 bases from V and 7 from J, leaving 9 bases between them. The germline V gene encodes CDR1 MNHEY and CDR2 SMNVEV (reference sequence). TCRdb independently ran MiXCR on the RACE reads; one entry per CDR3 protein. The sample shows about 82,000 distinct CDR3 sequences, approximately 13% of them seen only once.

The receptor comes from a woman between 45 and 60 years old with alopecia areata. Some clones in this sample may be carry-over from other donors' samples. V and J are TRBV27 and TRBJ1-6, with D uncertain. This material consisted of whole blood, taken in connection with sensitization to the hapten diphenylcyclopropenone (DPC). CDR3 bases: TGTGCCAGCAGTCCGCGGACGAATTCACCCCTCCACTTT. Amino acids: CASSPRTNSPLHF.